Shown below are 4 T cell receptor beta chains from a single sample sequenced in a study of CD8 T cells in ankylosing spondylitis. TCRdb processed the 5' RACE reads anew with MiXCR; each CDR3 protein has one entry. The sample holds 200,000 to 250,000 distinct CDR3 sequences, roughly 25% seen once. The sample comprised blood, either unsorted or a sorted T cell fraction (not recorded which). These receptors all come from a male donor with ankylosing spondylitis or in good health (not recorded which).

In its sample, this clonotype was seen once. The chain employs TRBV5-1 and TRBJ2-1; 12 positions agree with TRBD2. CDR3 size: 14 residues. J was trimmed by 15 bases and V by 4 bases; bases with no gene match: 11. Germline CDR1 and CDR2: SGHRS and YFSETQ. CDR3 residues: CASSPERTSGMGFF. CDR3 nucleotide sequence: TGCGCCAGCAGCCCCGAACGGACTAGCGGGATGGGGTTCTTC.

This clonotype was seen many times. The V call is TRBV9, the J call TRBJ2-3, with TRBD1 matching 7 bases. With V trimmed by 4 bases and J by 0 bases, 8 bases remained unmatched. CDR3 length: 16 residues. CDR1 is SGDLS, CDR2 YYNGEE, per germline. The CDR3 reads CASSTRQGSSTDTQYF. The CDR3 DNA follows: TGTGCCAGCAGCACCCGACAGGGTTCGAGCACAGATACGCAGTATTTT.

This clonotype was counted many times. The rearrangement links TRBV20-1 to TRBJ2-1; D is undetermined. V was cut by 3 bases and J by 3 bases, with 6 bases left in between. There are 12 residues in the CDR3. CDR1 DFQATT and CDR2 SNEGSKA come from the germline V gene (reference sequence). CDR3 coding DNA: TGCAGTGCTAGTAGGAACTACAATGAGCAGTTCTTC. Encoded protein: CSASRNYNEQFF.

In this sample, this clonotype turned up many times. The gene calls are TRBV12-3 or TRBV12-4 and TRBJ2-2; no reliable D call. The CDR3 has 14 residues. Trimming removed 5 bases at V and 3 bases at J, with 10 bases between. CDR3 region: CASSKVRDTGELFF. Written as DNA, the CDR3 is TGTGCCAGCAGTAAGGTTCGGGACACCGGGGAGCTGTTTTTT.